These T cell receptor beta chains were read from a single sample in a study of blood T cell repertoires in COVID-19. TCRdb's table, derived via immunoSEQ multiplex PCR, lists solely in-frame clones and lacks some. This sample yields over 200,000 clones, of which about 91% are seen a single time; 0.95% to 1.5% belongs to the top ten. The sample consisted of PBMCs or T cells enriched from blood (not recorded which). These receptors were collected from a human donor in a cohort exposed to, infected with or recovered from COVID-19 (not recorded which). The donor label of this sample is uncertain. Each CDR3 is given with its conserved first and last residue. D genes are given only for firm matches. The listing skips clone size in some rows; elsewhere it reads once, few, many or a size class.

j_call | clone_size | v_call | d_call | cdr3_aa | cdr3_nt
TRBJ1-5 | - | TRBV27 | - | CASSLQGTNQPQHF | TGTGCCAGCAGTTTACAGGGGACCAATCAGCCCCAGCATTTT
TRBJ2-4 | - | TRBV5-6 | TRBD1 | CASSPRTGGPLAKNIQYF | TGTGCCAGCAGCCCCCGGACAGGGGGCCCCCTAGCCAAAAACATTCAGTACTTC
TRBJ2-3 | - | TRBV5-1 | TRBD1 | CASSSLQGASTDTQYF | TGCGCCAGCAGCTCCCTCCAGGGGGCTAGTACAGATACGCAGTATTTT
TRBJ1-4 | - | TRBV2 | - | CASALGGFEKLFF | TGTGCCAGCGCGTTAGGAGGGTTTGAAAAACTGTTTTTT
TRBJ1-5 | many | TRBV9 | - | CASSEGLTGPQHF | TGTGCCAGCAGCGAAGGCCTTACAGGACCCCAGCATTTT
TRBJ1-3 | once | TRBV21-1 | - | CASSDQQGLKQPGNTIYF | TGTGCCAGCAGCGACCAACAGGGTTTAAAGCAACCTGGAAACACCATATATTTT
TRBJ2-3 | - | TRBV5-6 | TRBD2 | CASTPQRGGTTDTQYF | TGTGCCAGCACCCCTCAGCGGGGGGGAACCACAGATACGCAGTATTTT
TRBJ1-2 | - | TRBV10-3 | TRBD1 | CAISSGGFGYGYTF | TGTGCCATCAGTTCAGGGGGCTTTGGCTATGGCTACACCTTC
TRBJ2-3 | - | TRBV2 | TRBD1 | CASSPGQGADTQYF | TGTGCCAGCAGTCCAGGACAGGGGGCAGATACGCAGTATTTT
TRBJ2-5 | - | TRBV2 | TRBD2 | CASSTQGGLAGETQYF | TGTGCCAGCAGTACCCAAGGCGGTCTAGCGGGGGAGACCCAGTACTTC
TRBJ2-3 | - | TRBV11-2 | - | CASSTGRGTDTQYF | TGTGCCAGCAGTACAGGGAGGGGGACAGATACGCAGTATTTT
TRBJ1-1 | once | TRBV27 | TRBD1 | CASSVTGGFTEAFF | TGTGCCAGCAGCGTGACAGGGGGCTTTACTGAAGCTTTCTTT
TRBJ1-2 | - | TRBV16 | - | CASSHSRGTLNGYTF | TGTGCCAGCAGCCATAGTCGGGGAACTCTAAATGGCTACACCTTC
TRBJ2-3 | - | TRBV24-1 | - | CATSSGAFGGTDTQYF | TGTGCCACCAGTTCTGGGGCATTCGGAGGCACAGATACGCAGTATTTT
TRBJ2-7 | - | TRBV30 | TRBD2 | CAWKLGRGDIEQYF | TGTGCCTGGAAGCTAGGACGGGGGGATATCGAGCAGTACTTC
TRBJ1-1 | - | TRBV7-9 | TRBD1 | CASSSRDRGYTEAFF | TGTGCCAGCAGCTCCCGGGACAGGGGGTATACTGAAGCTTTCTTT
TRBJ2-5 | - | TRBV12-3/TRBV12-4 | - | CASSFGGVETQYF | TGTGCCAGCAGTTTCGGGGGAGTAGAGACCCAGTACTTC
TRBJ2-6 | - | TRBV11-2 | - | CASSLGVSGANVLTF | TGTGCCAGCAGCTTAGGAGTTTCTGGGGCCAACGTCCTGACTTTC
TRBJ1-4 | - | TRBV27 | - | CASSFLSAPGEKLFF | TGTGCCAGCAGTTTCTTGAGTGCCCCCGGGGAAAAACTGTTTTTT
TRBJ2-7 | - | TRBV25-1 | TRBD1 | CASRGTGLPYEQYF | TGTGCCAGCAGGGGGACAGGGCTGCCCTACGAGCAGTACTTC
TRBJ1-4 | - | TRBV7-2 | - | CASSLERGEKLFF | TGTGCCAGCAGCTTAGAGAGAGGGGAAAAACTGTTTTTT
TRBJ2-1 | - | TRBV2 | TRBD1 | CASSRQGTGGFYNEQFF | TGTGCCAGCAGTAGACAGGGGACCGGGGGATTTTACAATGAGCAGTTCTTC
TRBJ1-4 | - | TRBV6-1 | - | CASSEGGPEKLFF | TGTGCCAGCAGTGAGGGGGGGCCTGAAAAACTGTTTTTT
TRBJ2-1 | - | TRBV20-1 | - | CSAQTGEQFF | TGCAGTGCACAAACAGGAGAGCAGTTCTTC
TRBJ1-3 | once | TRBV4-3 | - | CASSQDLTASSGNTIYF | TGCGCCAGCAGCCAAGATTTAACAGCCTCCTCTGGAAACACCATATATTTT
TRBJ2-3 | - | TRBV9 | TRBD1 | CASSGRDRGGTDTQYF | TGTGCCAGCAGCGGACGGGACAGGGGGGGCACAGATACGCAGTATTTT
TRBJ2-5 | - | TRBV4-2 | - | CASSQGRGLQETQYF | TGTGCCAGCAGCCAAGGACGGGGTCTCCAAGAGACCCAGTACTTC
TRBJ2-1 | - | TRBV5-1 | TRBD1 | CASSSTGYEQFF | TGCGCCAGCAGCTCGACAGGGTATGAGCAGTTCTTC
TRBJ2-7 | - | TRBV6-5 | TRBD1 | CASSTTGSSYEQYF | TGTGCCAGCAGCACGACAGGGAGCTCCTACGAGCAGTACTTC
TRBJ1-5 | once | TRBV5-1 | - | CASSPGKGDQPQHF | TGCGCCAGCAGTCCAGGGAAGGGGGATCAGCCCCAGCATTTT
TRBJ1-3 | - | TRBV7-9 | - | CASSGPRISGNTIYF | TGTGCCAGCAGCGGGCCCCGGATCTCTGGAAACACCATATATTTT
TRBJ1-3 | - | TRBV29-1 | TRBD1 | CSVETGLLNTIYF | TGCAGCGTTGAGACAGGGTTGTTGAACACCATATATTTT
TRBJ2-7 | - | TRBV2 | - | CASTQGWTYEQYF | TGTGCCAGCACCCAGGGATGGACCTACGAGCAGTACTTC
TRBJ1-4 | - | TRBV3-1/TRBV3-2 | TRBD1 | CASSQRTGGNEKLFF | TGTGCCAGCAGCCAACGGACAGGGGGAAATGAAAAACTGTTTTTT
TRBJ1-5 | - | TRBV5-1 | TRBD1 | CASSVGQGSNQPQHF | TGCGCCAGCAGCGTGGGACAGGGGAGCAATCAGCCCCAGCATTTT
TRBJ2-5 | - | TRBV11-2 | - | CASSPRPFQETQYF | TGTGCCAGCAGCCCTAGGCCATTCCAAGAGACCCAGTACTTC
TRBJ2-1 | once | TRBV5-1 | TRBD2 | CASSLVAGVFDEQFF | TGCGCCAGCAGCTTGGTAGCGGGGGTATTCGATGAGCAGTTCTTC
TRBJ2-1 | - | TRBV7-9 | TRBD2 | CASSSRLAPSPFF | TGTGCCAGCAGCTCGCGACTAGCACCCTCCCCGTTCTTC
TRBJ1-2 | few | TRBV6-5 | TRBD1 | CASSTRTGRGYTF | TGTGCCAGCAGCACTCGGACAGGACGAGGCTACACCTTC
TRBJ2-5 | - | TRBV9 | - | CASSVGGFQETQYF | TGTGCCAGCAGCGTAGGCGGGTTCCAAGAGACCCAGTACTTC
TRBJ2-6 | - | TRBV24-1 | - | CATSDSGTGANVLTF | TGTGCCACCAGTGATTCTGGCACTGGGGCCAACGTCCTGACTTTC
TRBJ1-3 | - | TRBV4-3 | - | CASSQDRGTGNTIYF | TGCGCCAGCAGCCAAGATCGGGGTACTGGAAACACCATATATTTT